The sequence of this T cell receptor beta chain was determined in a study of blood T cell repertoires in COVID-19. Study-level information: Whether acute or convalescent, the COVID-19 samples came from the United States, Italy and Spain. From T cells, B-cell-depleted T cells, or PBMCs came the material, which was cDNA or gDNA.

V gave up 2 bases and J gave up 1 base, with 5 bases separating them. Germline CDR1 and CDR2: MNHNS and SASEGT. The CDR3 covers 13 residues. Authors' processing steps: Estimation of nucleated cell counts was performed using reference gene primer amplification. Produced via immunoSEQ multiplex PCR; TCRdb's table is partial and in-frame only. V and J calls and clone size come straight from that table; D and trimming were deduced from the DNA. The sample includes about 140,000 clones, about 87% seen only once; the top ten take 35% to 40%. The chain carries TRBV6-1 and TRBJ1-1; perhaps TRBD1 as D (5 bases). This receptor was obtained from a man aged 50 or older who had recovered from COVID-19. Sequenced sample: peripheral blood. The CDR3 is CASSEQGNTEAFF. CDR3 coding DNA: TGTGCCAGCAGTGAACAGGGGAACACTGAAGCTTTCTTT.